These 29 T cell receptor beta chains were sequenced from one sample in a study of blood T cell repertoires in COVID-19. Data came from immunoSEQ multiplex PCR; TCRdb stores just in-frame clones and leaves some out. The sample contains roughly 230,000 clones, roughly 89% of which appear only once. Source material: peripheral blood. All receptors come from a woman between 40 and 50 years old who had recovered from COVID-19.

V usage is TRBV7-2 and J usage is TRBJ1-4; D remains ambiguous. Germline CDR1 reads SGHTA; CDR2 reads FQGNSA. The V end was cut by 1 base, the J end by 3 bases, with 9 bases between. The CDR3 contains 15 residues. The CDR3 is CASSLERVPNEKLFF. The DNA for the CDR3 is TGTGCCAGCAGCTTAGAGAGGGTCCCTAATGAAAAACTGTTTTTT.

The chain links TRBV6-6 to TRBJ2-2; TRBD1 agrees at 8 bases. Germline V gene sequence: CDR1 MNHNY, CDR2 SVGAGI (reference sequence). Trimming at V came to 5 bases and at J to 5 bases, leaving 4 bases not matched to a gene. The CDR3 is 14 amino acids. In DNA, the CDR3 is TGTGCCAGCAGTCCCAGGGGGCAAACCGGGGAGCTGTTTTTT. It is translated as CASSPRGQTGELFF.

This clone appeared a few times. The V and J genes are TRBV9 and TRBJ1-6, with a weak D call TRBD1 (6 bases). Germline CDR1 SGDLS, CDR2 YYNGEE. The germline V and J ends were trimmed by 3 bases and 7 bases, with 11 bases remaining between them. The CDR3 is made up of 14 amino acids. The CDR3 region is CASSGGQSNSPLHF. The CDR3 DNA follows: TGTGCCAGCAGCGGCGGACAGAGCAATTCACCCCTCCACTTT.

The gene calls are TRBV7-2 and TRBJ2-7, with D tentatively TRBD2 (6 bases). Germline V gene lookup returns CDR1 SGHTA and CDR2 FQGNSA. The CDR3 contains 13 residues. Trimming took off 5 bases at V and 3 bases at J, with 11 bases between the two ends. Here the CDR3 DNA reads TGTGCCAGCAGCACCCTGGGGGGCTACGAGCAGTACGTC. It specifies CASSTLGGYEQYV.

CDR3 protein: CASLGTGNDEKLFF. CDR3 bases: TGTGCCAGCCTCGGGACAGGGAATGATGAAAAACTGTTTTTT. The chain links TRBV19 to TRBJ1-4, with TRBD1 matching 9 bases. CDR3 length: 14 residues. CDR1 LNHDA and CDR2 SQIVND come from the germline V gene (reference sequence). V lost 9 bases and J lost 6; bases outside the gene matches: 8.

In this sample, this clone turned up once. The CDR3 DNA is TGTGCCAGCTCACGGGATAGCGGAAGCACAGATACGCAGTATTTT. Amino acids: CASSRDSGSTDTQYF. The chain is built from TRBV18 and TRBJ2-3; TRBD2 is a possible D gene (6 bases). Germline V gives CDR1 KGHSH, CDR2 LQKENI. V was clipped by 4 bases and J by 0 bases, with 11 bases between them. The CDR3 has 15 residues. The full variable domain, with the rest looked up from reference TRBV18 and TRBJ2-3, is NAGVMQNPRHLVRRRGQEARLRCSPMKGHSHVYWYRQLPEEGLKFMVYLQKENIIDESGMPKERFSAEFPKEGPSILRIQQVVRGDSAAYFCASSRDSGSTDTQYFGPGTRLTVL.

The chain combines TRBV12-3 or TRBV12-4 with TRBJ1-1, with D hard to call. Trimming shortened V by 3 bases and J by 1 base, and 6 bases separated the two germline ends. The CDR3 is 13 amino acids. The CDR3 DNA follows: TGTGCCAGCAGTTTCACGAGGAACACTGAAGCTTTCTTT. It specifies CASSFTRNTEAFF.

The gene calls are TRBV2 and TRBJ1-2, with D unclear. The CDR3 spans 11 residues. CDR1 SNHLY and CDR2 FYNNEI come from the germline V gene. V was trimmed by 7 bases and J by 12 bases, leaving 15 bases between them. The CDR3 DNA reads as TGTGCCAGCACCCAACGAGAGAGGCACACCTTC. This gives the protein CASTQRERHTF.

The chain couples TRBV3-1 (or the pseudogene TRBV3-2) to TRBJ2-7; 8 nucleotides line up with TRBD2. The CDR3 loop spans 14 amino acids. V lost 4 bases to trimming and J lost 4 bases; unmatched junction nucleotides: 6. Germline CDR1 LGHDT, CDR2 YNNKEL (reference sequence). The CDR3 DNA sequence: TGTGCCAGCAGCCCAAGCGGGAGTTCGTACGAGCAGTACGTC. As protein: CASSPSGSSYEQYV.

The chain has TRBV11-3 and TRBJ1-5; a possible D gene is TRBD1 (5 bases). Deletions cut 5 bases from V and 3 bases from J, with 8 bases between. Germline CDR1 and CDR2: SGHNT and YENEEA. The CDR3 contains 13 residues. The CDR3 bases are TGTGCCAGCAGCCGGGGGTACAATCAGCCCCAGCATTTT. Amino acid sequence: CASSRGYNQPQHF.

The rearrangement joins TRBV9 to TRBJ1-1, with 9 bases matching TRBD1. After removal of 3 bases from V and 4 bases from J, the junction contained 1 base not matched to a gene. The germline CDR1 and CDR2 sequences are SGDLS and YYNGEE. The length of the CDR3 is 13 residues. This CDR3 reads CASSATGGTEAFF. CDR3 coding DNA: TGTGCCAGCAGCGCGACAGGGGGCACTGAAGCTTTCTTT.

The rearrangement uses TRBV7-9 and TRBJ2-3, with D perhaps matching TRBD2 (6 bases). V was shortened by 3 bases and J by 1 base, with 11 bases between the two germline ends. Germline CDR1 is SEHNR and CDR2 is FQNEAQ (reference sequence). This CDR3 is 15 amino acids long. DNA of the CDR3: TGTGCCAGCAGCTTGGCGGGGATCGGCACAGATACGCAGTATTTT. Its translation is CASSLAGIGTDTQYF.

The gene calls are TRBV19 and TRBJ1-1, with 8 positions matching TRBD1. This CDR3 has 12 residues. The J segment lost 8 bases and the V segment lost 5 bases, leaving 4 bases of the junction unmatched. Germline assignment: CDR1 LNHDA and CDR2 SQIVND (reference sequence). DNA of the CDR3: TGTGCCAGTAGTGGACAGGGTGGGGAAGCTTTCTTT. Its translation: CASSGQGGEAFF.

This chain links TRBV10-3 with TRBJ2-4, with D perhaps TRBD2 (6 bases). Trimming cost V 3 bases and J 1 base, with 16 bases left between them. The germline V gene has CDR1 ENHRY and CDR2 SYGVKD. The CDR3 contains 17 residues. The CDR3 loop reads CAISESGVAGAKNIQYF. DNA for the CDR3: TGTGCCATCAGTGAAAGTGGGGTGGCGGGGGCCAAAAACATTCAGTACTTC.

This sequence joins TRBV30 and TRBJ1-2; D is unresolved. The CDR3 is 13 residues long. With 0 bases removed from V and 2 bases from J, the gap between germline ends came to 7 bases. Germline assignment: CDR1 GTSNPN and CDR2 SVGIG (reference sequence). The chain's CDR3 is CAWSVRGNYGYTF. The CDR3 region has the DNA TGTGCCTGGAGTGTCAGAGGGAACTATGGCTACACCTTC.

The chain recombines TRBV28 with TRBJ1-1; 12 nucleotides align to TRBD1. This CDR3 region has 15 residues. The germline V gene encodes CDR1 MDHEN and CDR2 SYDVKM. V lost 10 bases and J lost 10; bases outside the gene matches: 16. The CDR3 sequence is CATKTGTGGKWGAFF. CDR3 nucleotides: TGTGCCACCAAGACCGGGACAGGGGGCAAATGGGGAGCTTTCTTT.

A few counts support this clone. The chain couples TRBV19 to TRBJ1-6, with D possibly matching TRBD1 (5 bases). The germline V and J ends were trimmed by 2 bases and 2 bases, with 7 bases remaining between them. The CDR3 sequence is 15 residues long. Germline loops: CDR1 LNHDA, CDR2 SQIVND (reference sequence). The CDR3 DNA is TGTGCCAGTAGTATATCGGACACCTATAATTCACCCCTCCACTTT. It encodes CASSISDTYNSPLHF.

The chain's CDR3 is CASSETGGTGELFF. The DNA of the CDR3 is TGTGCCAGCAGTGAGACAGGGGGGACCGGGGAGCTGTTTTTT. The V and J genes are TRBV6-4 and TRBJ2-2; 9 bases are shared with TRBD1. The length of the CDR3 is 14 residues. Germline V lookup: CDR1 MRHNA, CDR2 SNTAGT. After removal of 3 bases from V and 5 bases from J, the junction contained 1 base not matched to a gene.

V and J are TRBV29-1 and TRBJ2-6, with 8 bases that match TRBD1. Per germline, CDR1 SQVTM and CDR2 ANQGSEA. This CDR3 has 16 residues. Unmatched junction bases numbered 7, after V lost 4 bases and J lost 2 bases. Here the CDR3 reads CSVGLAGGTGANVLTF. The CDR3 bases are TGCAGCGTTGGTTTGGCAGGGGGCACTGGGGCCAACGTCCTGACTTTC.

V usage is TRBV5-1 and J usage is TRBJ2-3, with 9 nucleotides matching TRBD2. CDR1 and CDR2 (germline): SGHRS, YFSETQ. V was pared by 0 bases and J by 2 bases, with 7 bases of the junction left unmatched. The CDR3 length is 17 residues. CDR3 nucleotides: TGCGCCAGCAGCTTGGCCCTACTAGCGGGCGACACAGATACGCAGTATTTT. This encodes CASSLALLAGDTDTQYF.

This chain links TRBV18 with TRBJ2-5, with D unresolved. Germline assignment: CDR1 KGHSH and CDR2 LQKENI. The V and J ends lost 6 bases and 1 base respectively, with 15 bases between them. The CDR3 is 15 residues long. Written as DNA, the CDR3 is TGTGCCAGCTCCCCCCCCTCAGCGTCCCAAGAGACCCAGTACTTC. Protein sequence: CASSPPSASQETQYF.

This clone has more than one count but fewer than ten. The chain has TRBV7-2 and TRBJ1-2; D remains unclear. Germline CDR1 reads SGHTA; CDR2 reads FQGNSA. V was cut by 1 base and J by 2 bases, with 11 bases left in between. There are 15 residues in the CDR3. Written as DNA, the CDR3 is TGTGCCAGCAGCTTAGGTCGGCCAGCGAACTATGGCTACACCTTC. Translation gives CASSLGRPANYGYTF. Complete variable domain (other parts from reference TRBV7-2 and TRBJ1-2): GAGVSQSPSNKVTEKGKDVELRCDPISGHTALYWYRQSLGQGLEFLIYFQGNSAPDKSGLPSDRFSAERTGGSVSTLTIQRTQQEDSAVYLCASSLGRPANYGYTFGSGTRLTVV.

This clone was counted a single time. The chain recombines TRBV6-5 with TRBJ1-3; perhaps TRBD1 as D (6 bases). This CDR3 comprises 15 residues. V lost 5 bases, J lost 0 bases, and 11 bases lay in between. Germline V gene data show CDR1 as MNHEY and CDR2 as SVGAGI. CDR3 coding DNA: TGTGCCAGCAGTAGGGGGGGTCGCTCTGGAAACACCATATATTTT. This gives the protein CASSRGGRSGNTIYF.

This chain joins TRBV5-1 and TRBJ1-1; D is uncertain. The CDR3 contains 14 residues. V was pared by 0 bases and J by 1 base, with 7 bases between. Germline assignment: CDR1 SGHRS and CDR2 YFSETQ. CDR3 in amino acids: CASSLGGRNTEAFF. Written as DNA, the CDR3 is TGCGCCAGCAGCTTGGGCGGCAGGAACACTGAAGCTTTCTTT.

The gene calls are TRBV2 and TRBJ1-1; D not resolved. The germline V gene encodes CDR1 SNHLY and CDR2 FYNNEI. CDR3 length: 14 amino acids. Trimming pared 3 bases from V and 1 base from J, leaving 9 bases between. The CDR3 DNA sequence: TGTGCCAGCAGTGAGTCGGCGGGGAACACTGAAGCTTTCTTT. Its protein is CASSESAGNTEAFF.

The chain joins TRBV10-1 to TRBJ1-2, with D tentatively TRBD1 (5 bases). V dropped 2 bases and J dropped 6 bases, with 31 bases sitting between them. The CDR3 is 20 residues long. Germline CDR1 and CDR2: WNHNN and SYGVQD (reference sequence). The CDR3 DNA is TGCGCCAGCAGTGAGGGATTAGGTCCGGACACGGCCAGAATCCTAAATGGCTACACCTTC. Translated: CASSEGLGPDTARILNGYTF.

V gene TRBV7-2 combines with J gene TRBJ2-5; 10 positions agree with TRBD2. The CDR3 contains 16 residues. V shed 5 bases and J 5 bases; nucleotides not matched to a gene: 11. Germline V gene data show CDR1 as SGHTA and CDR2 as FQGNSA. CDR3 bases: TGTGCCAGCAGCCCCCCCAGCGGGAGGGCCCCGGAGACCCAGTACTTC. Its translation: CASSPPSGRAPETQYF. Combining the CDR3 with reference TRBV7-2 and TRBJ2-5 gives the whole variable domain GAGVSQSPSNKVTEKGKDVELRCDPISGHTALYWYRQSLGQGLEFLIYFQGNSAPDKSGLPSDRFSAERTGGSVSTLTIQRTQQEDSAVYLCASSPPSGRAPETQYFGPGTRLLVL.

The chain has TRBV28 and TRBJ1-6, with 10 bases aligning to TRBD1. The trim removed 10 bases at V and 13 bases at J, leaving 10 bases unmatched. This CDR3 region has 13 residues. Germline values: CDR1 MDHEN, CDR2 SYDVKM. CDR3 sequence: CATQGTGVFPLHF. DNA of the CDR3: TGTGCCACACAAGGGACAGGGGTCTTCCCCCTCCACTTT.

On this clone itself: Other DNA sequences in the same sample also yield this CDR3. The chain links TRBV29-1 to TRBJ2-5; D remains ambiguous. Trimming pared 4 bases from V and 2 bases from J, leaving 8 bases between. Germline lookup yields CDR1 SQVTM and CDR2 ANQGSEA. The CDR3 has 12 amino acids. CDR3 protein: CSVGARQETQYF. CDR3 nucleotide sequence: TGCAGCGTTGGCGCCCGACAAGAGACCCAGTACTTC.